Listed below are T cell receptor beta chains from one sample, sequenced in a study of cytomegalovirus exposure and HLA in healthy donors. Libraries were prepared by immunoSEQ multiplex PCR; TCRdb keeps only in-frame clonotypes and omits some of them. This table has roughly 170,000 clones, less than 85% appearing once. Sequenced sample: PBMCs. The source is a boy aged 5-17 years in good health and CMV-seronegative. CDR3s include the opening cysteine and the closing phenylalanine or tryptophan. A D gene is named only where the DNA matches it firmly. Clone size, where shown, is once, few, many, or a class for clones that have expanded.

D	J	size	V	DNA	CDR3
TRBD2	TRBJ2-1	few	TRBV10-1	TGCGCCAGCAGTGATATCAGAGGACTAGCGGGGGCGGTGAGGAATGAGCAGTTCTTC	CASSDIRGLAGAVRNEQFF
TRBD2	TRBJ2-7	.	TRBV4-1	TGCGCCAGCAGCCAAGGGGAGGGGACTAGCGTCCACGAGCAGTACTTC	CASSQGEGTSVHEQYF
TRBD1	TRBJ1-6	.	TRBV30	TGTGCCTGGGGACCACAGGGGGACCCGTATAATTCACCCCTCCACTTT	CAWGPQGDPYNSPLHF
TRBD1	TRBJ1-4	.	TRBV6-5	TGTGCCAGCAGTTACTCCGGGACAGGGGACGAAAAACTGTTTTTT	CASSYSGTGDEKLFF
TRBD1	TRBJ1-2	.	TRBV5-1	TGCGCCAGCGTATCCCGGACAGGGGAATCCTACACCTTC	CASVSRTGESYTF
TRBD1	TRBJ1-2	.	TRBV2	TGTGCCAGCAGGGCCGGGACAGGCGGTGGCTACACCTTC	CASRAGTGGGYTF
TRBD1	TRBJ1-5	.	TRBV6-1	TGTGCCAGCAGTGAAGAGGCGGGACAGGGTAGCCAGCCCCAGCATTTT	CASSEEAGQGSQPQHF
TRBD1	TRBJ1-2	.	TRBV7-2	TGTGCCAGCAGCTGGACAGGGAGGAATATCAACTATGGCTACACCTTC	CASSWTGRNINYGYTF
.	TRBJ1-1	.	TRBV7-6	TGTGCCAGCAGCTTGGCCGGGACATCTAACACTGAAGCTTTCTTT	CASSLAGTSNTEAFF
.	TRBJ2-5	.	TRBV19	TGTGCCAGTAGCCTACAGGGAGACCCCACCGGAGAGACCCAGTACTTC	CASSLQGDPTGETQYF
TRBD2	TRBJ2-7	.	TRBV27	TGTGCCAGCAGTTTCCTAGCGGGGGGGCCCTCCTACGAGCAGTACTTC	CASSFLAGGPSYEQYF
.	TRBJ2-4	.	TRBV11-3	TGTGCCAGCAGCTCCCCCGCCGGTTTAGCCAAAAACATTCAGTACTTC	CASSSPAGLAKNIQYF
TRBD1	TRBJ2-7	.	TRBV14	TGTGCCAGCAGCCGAACCGGGACAGGGGTCGAGCAGTACTTC	CASSRTGTGVEQYF
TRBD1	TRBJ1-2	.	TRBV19	TGTGCCAGTAGTACGCCGGGACAGTCACTTTATGGCTACACCTTC	CASSTPGQSLYGYTF
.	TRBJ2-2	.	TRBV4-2	TGTGCCAGCAGCCAATTTCGAGCCGGGGAGCTGTTTTTT	CASSQFRAGELFF
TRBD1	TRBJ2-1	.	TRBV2	TGTGCCGGCGCCCTTCCGACAGGGAACGAGCAGTTCTTC	CAGALPTGNEQFF
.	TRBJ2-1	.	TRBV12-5	TGTGCTAGTGGTTTAGAGGGGGTTACGGCAAGAGAGCAGTTCTTC	CASGLEGVTAREQFF
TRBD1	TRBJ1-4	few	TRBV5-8	TGTGCCAGCAGCCTCGGGACAGGGCGCGAAAAACTGTTTTTT	CASSLGTGREKLFF
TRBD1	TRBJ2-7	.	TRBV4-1	TGCGCCAGCAGCCTCGCACCGGGACAGGGGACCTACGAGCAGCACTTC	CASSLAPGQGTYEQHF
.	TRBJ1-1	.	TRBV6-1	TGTGCCAGCATAAGGGAGGGTAGGGGTGAAGCTTTCTTT	CASIREGRGEAFF
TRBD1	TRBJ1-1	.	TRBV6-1	TGTGCCAGCAGTGCTGACAGGGGAAAGACTGAAGCTTTCTTT	CASSADRGKTEAFF
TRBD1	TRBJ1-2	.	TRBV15	TGTGCCACCAGCAGAGGGGACAGGGGCTGGGGCTACACCTTC	CATSRGDRGWGYTF
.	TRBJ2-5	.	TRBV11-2	TGTGCCAGCAGCCGCGAAGAGACCCAGTACTTC	CASSREETQYF
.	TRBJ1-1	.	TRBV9	TGTGCCAGCAGCGTACAGGGGATGAACACTGAAGCTTTCTTT	CASSVQGMNTEAFF
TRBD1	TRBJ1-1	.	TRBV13	TGTGCCAGCAGCTGGGGGGTCGGGACAGGGGGATTCTCTATGAACACTGAAGCTTTCTTT	CASSWGVGTGGFSMNTEAFF
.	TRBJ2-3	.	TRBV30	TGTGCCTGGAGAAACCGGGGGACAGATACGCAGTATTTT	CAWRNRGTDTQYF
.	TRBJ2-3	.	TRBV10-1	TGCGCCAGCAGTGAGGACAGGTCTAGCACAGATACGCAGTATTTT	CASSEDRSSTDTQYF
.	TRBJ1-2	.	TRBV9	TGTGCCAGCAGCCTCCTCGGGGGTTATAACTATGGCTACACCTTC	CASSLLGGYNYGYTF
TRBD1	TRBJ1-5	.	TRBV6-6	TGTGCCAGCAGTACAGGGGGCTATCAGCCCCAGCATTTT	CASSTGGYQPQHF
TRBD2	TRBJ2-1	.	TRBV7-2	TGTGCCAGCAGCTACGGGACTATTGAGCAGTTCTTC	CASSYGTIEQFF
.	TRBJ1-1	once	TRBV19	TGTGCCAGTAGTATAGCAACTGAAGCTTTCTTT	CASSIATEAFF
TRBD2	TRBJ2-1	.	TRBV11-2	TGTGCCAGCAGCTCGACTAGCGGGGGTTACAATGAGCAGTTCTTC	CASSSTSGGYNEQFF
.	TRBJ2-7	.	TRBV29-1	TGCAGTATACGCAGGGGCAATAATGAGCAGTACTTC	CSIRRGNNEQYF
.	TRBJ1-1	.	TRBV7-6	TGTGCCAGCAGCTTAGGAAGCGGGACTGAAGCTTTCTTT	CASSLGSGTEAFF
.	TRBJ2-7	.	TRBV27	TGTGCCAGCAGTTTGTCTTGGGCCAGGGGCTCCTACGAGCAGTACTTC	CASSLSWARGSYEQYF
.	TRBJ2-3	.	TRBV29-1	TGCAGCGTTGCCTCTGAGGTTTATACGCAGTATTTT	CSVASEVYTQYF
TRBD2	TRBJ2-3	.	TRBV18	TGTGCCAGCTCACCACGACTAGCGGGAGGAATAGATACGCAGTATTTT	CASSPRLAGGIDTQYF
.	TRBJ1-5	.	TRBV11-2	TGTGCCAGCAGCTTAGGGAGGTCTGGGCCCCAGCACTTT	CASSLGRSGPQHF
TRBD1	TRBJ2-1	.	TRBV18	TGTGCCAGCTCACCGGGACAGGGGACATACAATGAGCAGTTCTTC	CASSPGQGTYNEQFF
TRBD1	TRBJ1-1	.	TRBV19	TGTGCCAGTAATGAGGGGGCGCGAAAGAACACTGAAGCTTTCTTT	CASNEGARKNTEAFF